The next 10 T cell receptor beta chains were all read from a single sample in a study of tumor and adjacent non-tumor tissue in lung cancer. The template was RNA from unsorted bulk tissue. TCRbeta libraries were built with three rounds of nested PCR, modified from ARM-PCR. One entry per CDR3 protein results from TCRdb running MiXCR on the multiplex PCR reads. The table records tens of thousands of distinct CDR3 sequences, just under 60% of them present only once. Sequences were obtained from lung tumor tissue. The receptors here all came from a man aged 45 to 65 with non-small cell lung cancer.

Of note for this clonotype: Just one base apart from a much larger clone, this may be a read error. Since no conserved phenylalanine or tryptophan closes the CDR3, a read error is the likely cause. The chain recombines TRBV20-1 with TRBJ2-1; perhaps D is TRBD1 or TRBD2 (5 bases each). Germline-derived CDR1 and CDR2 are DFQATT and SNEGSKA (reference sequence). The CDR3 runs to 12 residues. Trimming pared 7 bases from V and 11 bases from J, leaving 18 bases between. The DNA for the CDR3 is TGCAGTGTCCCCGGGGCGGCTAAGCAGCAGTTCTTG. Translating gives CSVPGAAKQQFL.

Concerning this clonotype itself: Germline is not matched at one junction end, which may reflect a read error. This rearrangement joins TRBV10-1 to TRBJ1-4; D is ambiguous. The CDR3 length is 13 residues. The germline gives CDR1 WNHNN, CDR2 SYGVQD (reference sequence). As DNA, the CDR3 is TGCACCAGTCAAACCGCAACTAATGAAAAACTGTTTTTT. Translation gives CTSQTATNEKLFF.

The V and J genes are TRBV19 and TRBJ2-1; 9 nucleotides agree with TRBD1. V dropped 6 bases and J dropped 0; count of bases not matched to a gene: 9. The CDR3 runs 17 residues. Germline CDR1 is LNHDA and CDR2 is SQIVND (reference sequence). The CDR3 protein is CASRPQGDRVSYNEQFF. The CDR3 DNA sequence: TGTGCCAGTAGACCCCAGGGGGACAGGGTCTCCTACAATGAGCAGTTCTTC.

By share, this clonotype counts as medium-sized. This sequence joins TRBV11-2 and TRBJ2-4; 8 bases map to TRBD1. V lost 5 bases to trimming and J lost 6 bases; unmatched junction nucleotides: 3. The germline gives CDR1 SGHAT, CDR2 FQNNGV. The CDR3 extends over 13 amino acids. CDR3 residues: CASSPDRANIQYF. The CDR3 DNA follows: TGTGCCAGCAGCCCGGACAGGGCAAACATTCAGTACTTC.

This clonotype has just a few counts. The CDR3 coding sequence is TGTGCCAGCAACCGACAGGGCTCAGATACGCAGTATTTT. Amino acids: CASNRQGSDTQYF. The rearrangement links TRBV2 to TRBJ2-3, with TRBD1 identical over 7 bases. The J segment lost 4 bases and the V segment lost 7 bases, leaving 5 bases of the junction unmatched. The CDR3 length is 13 residues. CDR1 and CDR2 from the germline V gene are SNHLY and FYNNEI.

This clonotype occurred many times. V gene TRBV11-2 combines with J gene TRBJ2-3; D uncertain. Germline values: CDR1 SGHAT, CDR2 FQNNGV. V lost 0 bases to trimming and J lost 6 bases, with 10 bases between them. This CDR3 spans 14 amino acids. Here the CDR3 reads CASSLDLVIDTQYF. CDR3 nucleotide sequence: TGTGCCAGCAGCTTAGATCTAGTTATTGATACGCAGTATTTT.

The table lists this clonotype with many counts. The chain is built from TRBV5-6 and TRBJ2-7; 8 nucleotides match TRBD2. Germline CDR1 is SGHDT and CDR2 is YYEEEE. The CDR3 runs 17 residues. J gave up 5 bases and V 3 bases, and 16 bases lay outside the gene matches. The CDR3 coding sequence is TGTGCCAGCAGCTCTCCGGGCGGGGGGAAAACTACGAACGAGCAGTACTTC. Translation gives CASSSPGGGKTTNEQYF.

This clonotype has at least ten counts. The genes are TRBV6-6 and TRBJ2-7; D possibly corresponds to TRBD2 (6 bases). The CDR3 contains 12 residues. Germline V gene lookup returns CDR1 MNHNY and CDR2 SVGAGI (reference sequence). Trimming pared 6 bases from V and 6 bases from J, leaving 12 bases between. CDR3 sequence (DNA): TGTGCCAGCAGGGGGTTGGAGGGCGAGCAGTACTTC. Amino acids: CASRGLEGEQYF.

The chain links TRBV6-2 or TRBV6-3 to TRBJ2-7; 14 nucleotides match TRBD2. There are 15 residues in the CDR3. J lost 7 bases, V lost 9 bases, and 11 bases had no gene match. CDR1 and CDR2 from the germline V gene are MNHEY and SVGEGT. CDR3 coding DNA: TGTGCCAGTAAGGAGACCGGACTAGCGGGAGGTGAGCAGTACTTC. It translates to CASKETGLAGGEQYF.

Written as DNA, the CDR3 is TGTGCCAGCAACTTGGGGACTAGCGGGGTGGCAGCAGATACGCAGTATTTT. This gives the protein CASNLGTSGVAADTQYF. The J gene is TRBJ2-3, the V gene TRBV11-3; 13 bases line up with TRBD2. The junction had 11 bases not matched to a gene; V was cut back by 7 bases and J by 4 bases. The CDR3 has 17 amino acids. Germline V gene data show CDR1 as SGHNT and CDR2 as YENEEA.